This is a list of T cell receptor beta chains from one sample in a study of shared clonotypes between healthy human individuals. The data were produced by immunoSEQ multiplex PCR, yet TCRdb's version contains in-frame clones alone and is incomplete. The table records more than 400,000 clones, 78% of them present only once. Sequencing input: PBMCs. Receptors originate from a woman aged 40 to 49 in good health. Some clones in this sample may be carry-over from other donors' samples. The CDR3 runs from the conserved cysteine through the conserved F or W. The order of the fields is J gene, D gene, V gene, clone size, CDR3 protein, CDR3 DNA. A D gene is named only where the DNA matches it firmly. Where a row states a size, it is once, few, many or the class of an expanded clone; other rows omit it.

J: TRBJ1-1; D: NA; V: TRBV5-4; size: NA; CDR3: CASSLVTGWGTEAFF; DNA: TGTGCCAGCAGCTTGGTTACAGGTTGGGGCACTGAAGCTTTCTTT
J: TRBJ1-1; D: TRBD1; V: TRBV27; size: NA; CDR3: CASGQAMNTEAFF; DNA: TGTGCCAGTGGACAGGCGATGAACACTGAAGCTTTCTTT
J: TRBJ2-6; D: NA; V: TRBV2; size: NA; CDR3: CASKILDSGANVLTF; DNA: TGTGCCAGCAAAATTCTAGACTCTGGGGCCAACGTCCTGACTTTC
J: TRBJ2-1; D: NA; V: TRBV19; size: NA; CDR3: CASSIGGWSSYNEQFF; DNA: TGTGCCAGTAGTATCGGCGGGTGGAGCTCCTACAATGAGCAGTTCTTC
J: TRBJ1-1; D: TRBD1; V: TRBV5-5; size: NA; CDR3: CASSPLQGVAFF; DNA: TGTGCCAGCAGTCCCCTACAGGGGGTAGCTTTCTTT
J: TRBJ2-2; D: NA; V: TRBV4-3; size: many; CDR3: CASSQVYGNTGELFF; DNA: TGCGCCAGCAGCCAAGTCTACGGAAACACCGGGGAGCTGTTTTTT
J: TRBJ1-1; D: NA; V: TRBV23-1; size: few; CDR3: CAGPDPRGKTFF; DNA: TGCGCCGGCCCTGACCCCAGGGGAAAGACTTTCTTT
J: TRBJ1-3; D: NA; V: TRBV6-6; size: NA; CDR3: CASSRDTGNTIYF; DNA: TGTGCCAGCAGCCGGGACACTGGAAACACCATATATTTT
J: TRBJ2-5; D: NA; V: TRBV5-4; size: NA; CDR3: CASSWDISETQYF; DNA: TGTGCCAGCAGCTGGGACATCTCGGAGACCCAGTACTTC
J: TRBJ1-5; D: NA; V: TRBV10-2; size: NA; CDR3: CASSEYRGYSNQPQHF; DNA: TGCGCCAGCAGTGAGTATAGGGGCTATAGCAATCAGCCCCAGCATTTT
J: TRBJ1-2; D: NA; V: TRBV28; size: NA; CDR3: CASTFPGRVGVRGYTF; DNA: TGTGCCAGCACCTTTCCTGGCAGGGTAGGGGTCCGGGGCTACACCTTC
J: TRBJ1-1; D: NA; V: TRBV7-6; size: NA; CDR3: CASSLDRLAEAFF; DNA: TGTGCCAGCAGCTTAGACAGGTTGGCTGAAGCTTTCTTT
J: TRBJ1-5; D: TRBD1; V: TRBV5-4; size: NA; CDR3: CASSLGTGGDQPQHF; DNA: TGTGCCAGCAGCTTGGGGACAGGGGGGGATCAGCCCCAGCATTTT
J: TRBJ2-3; D: TRBD2; V: TRBV7-2; size: NA; CDR3: CASSLTAGGTDTQYF; DNA: TGTGCCAGCAGCTTAACTGCGGGAGGGACAGATACGCAGTATTTT
J: TRBJ2-1; D: NA; V: TRBV6-4; size: NA; CDR3: CASSDGPLDYNEQFF; DNA: TGTGCCAGCAGTGATGGTCCCTTAGATTACAATGAGCAGTTCTTC
J: TRBJ2-7; D: TRBD2; V: TRBV29-1; size: once; CDR3: CSVEKASGFSYEQYF; DNA: TGCAGCGTTGAAAAAGCTAGCGGGTTCTCCTACGAGCAGTACTTC
J: TRBJ1-5; D: NA; V: TRBV30; size: many; CDR3: CAWSVGGDYSNQPQHF; DNA: TGTGCCTGGAGTGTAGGGGGTGACTATAGCAATCAGCCCCAGCATTTT
J: TRBJ1-1; D: NA; V: TRBV27; size: NA; CDR3: CASSLRGYGTEAFF; DNA: TGTGCCAGCAGTCTTCGGGGCTACGGAACTGAAGCTTTCTTT
J: TRBJ1-1; D: TRBD1; V: TRBV7-6; size: NA; CDR3: CASSLVRGSGGSTEAFF; DNA: TGTGCCAGCAGCTTAGTTCGCGGGTCAGGGGGTAGCACTGAAGCTTTCTTT
J: TRBJ1-1; D: TRBD1; V: TRBV6-5; size: once; CDR3: CASSYTDRGVTEAFF; DNA: TGTGCCAGCAGTTACACCGACAGGGGGGTGACTGAAGCTTTCTTT
J: TRBJ2-1; D: NA; V: TRBV7-6; size: NA; CDR3: CASSLGGSKGNEQFF; DNA: TGTGCCAGCAGCTTAGGTGGGAGCAAGGGCAATGAGCAGTTCTTC
J: TRBJ2-1; D: NA; V: TRBV5-1; size: NA; CDR3: CASSLVPRADEQFF; DNA: TGCGCCAGCAGCTTGGTGCCCAGGGCAGATGAGCAGTTCTTC
J: TRBJ2-7; D: TRBD1; V: TRBV7-2; size: NA; CDR3: CASSLNRGREQYF; DNA: TGTGCCAGCAGCTTAAACAGGGGGCGCGAGCAGTACTTC
J: TRBJ2-7; D: NA; V: TRBV28; size: NA; CDR3: CASSPLQTIREQYF; DNA: TGTGCCAGCAGTCCCCTACAGACCATTCGCGAGCAGTACTTC
J: TRBJ1-5; D: TRBD1; V: TRBV5-1; size: NA; CDR3: CASSTTTGSNQPQHF; DNA: TGCGCCAGCAGCACCACGACAGGGAGCAATCAGCCCCAGCATTTT
J: TRBJ2-3; D: NA; V: TRBV28; size: NA; CDR3: CASSPWVANRTDTQYF; DNA: TGTGCCAGCAGTCCATGGGTAGCTAACCGCACAGATACGCAGTATTTT
J: TRBJ2-5; D: NA; V: TRBV30; size: once; CDR3: CAWSDLDKETQYF; DNA: TGTGCCTGGAGCGATTTAGATAAGGAGACCCAGTACTTC
J: TRBJ1-2; D: NA; V: TRBV5-6; size: once; CDR3: CASSLASINYGYTF; DNA: TGTGCCAGCAGCTTGGCGTCTATTAACTATGGCTACACCTTC
J: TRBJ1-6; D: NA; V: TRBV6-5; size: NA; CDR3: CASSYSRYNSPLHF; DNA: TGTGCCAGCAGTTACTCCAGATATAATTCACCCCTCCACTTT
J: TRBJ2-5; D: NA; V: TRBV6-5; size: NA; CDR3: CASTDPLRRETQYF; DNA: TGTGCCAGCACCGACCCCCTCCGGAGAGAGACCCAGTACTTC
J: TRBJ1-4; D: TRBD1; V: TRBV30; size: NA; CDR3: CAYSRTGGGEKLFF; DNA: TGTGCCTACTCGAGGACAGGGGGAGGCGAAAAACTGTTTTTT
J: TRBJ2-5; D: NA; V: TRBV9; size: NA; CDR3: CASSVGYQTGVTQYF; DNA: TGTGCCAGCAGCGTAGGGTATCAGACAGGTGTGACCCAGTACTTC
J: TRBJ2-3; D: NA; V: TRBV7-9; size: NA; CDR3: CASSGQAGDTQYF; DNA: TGTGCCAGCAGCGGACAGGCGGGGGATACGCAGTATTTT